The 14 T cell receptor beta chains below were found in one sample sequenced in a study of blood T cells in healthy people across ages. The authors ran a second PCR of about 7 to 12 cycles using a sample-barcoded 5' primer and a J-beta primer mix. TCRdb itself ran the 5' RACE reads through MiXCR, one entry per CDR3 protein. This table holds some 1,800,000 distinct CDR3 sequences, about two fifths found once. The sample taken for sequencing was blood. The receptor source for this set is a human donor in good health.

CDR3 region: CATQGAFTEAFF. The CDR3 DNA sequence: TGTGCCACACAGGGGGCGTTCACTGAAGCTTTCTTT. The gene calls are TRBV7-8 and TRBJ1-1, with TRBD1 identical over 9 bases. The V gene end was trimmed by 10 bases and the J gene end by 4 bases; junction bases not matched to a gene: 4. The CDR3 is 12 amino acids. Germline loops: CDR1 SGHVS, CDR2 FQNEAQ.

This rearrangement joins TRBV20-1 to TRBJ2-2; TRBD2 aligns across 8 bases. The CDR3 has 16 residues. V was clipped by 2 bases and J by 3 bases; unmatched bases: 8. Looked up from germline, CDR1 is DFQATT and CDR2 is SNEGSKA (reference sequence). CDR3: CSARQLTGGHTGELFF. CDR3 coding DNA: TGCAGTGCTAGACAACTAACGGGGGGGCACACCGGGGAGCTGTTTTTT.

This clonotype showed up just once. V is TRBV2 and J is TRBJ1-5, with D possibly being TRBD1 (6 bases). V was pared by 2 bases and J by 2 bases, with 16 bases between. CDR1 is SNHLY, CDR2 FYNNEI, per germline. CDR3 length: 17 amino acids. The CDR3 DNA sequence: TGTGCCAGCAGTGAATCGGGGGGCACTAGGGGCAATCAGCCCCAGCATTTT. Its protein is CASSESGGTRGNQPQHF.

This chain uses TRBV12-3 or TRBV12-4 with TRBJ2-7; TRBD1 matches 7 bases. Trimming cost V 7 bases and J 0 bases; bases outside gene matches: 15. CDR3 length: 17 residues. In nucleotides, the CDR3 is TGTGCCAGCACCACTAACAGGGGCCAGACAACCTCCTACGAGCAGTACTTC. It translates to CASTTNRGQTTSYEQYF.

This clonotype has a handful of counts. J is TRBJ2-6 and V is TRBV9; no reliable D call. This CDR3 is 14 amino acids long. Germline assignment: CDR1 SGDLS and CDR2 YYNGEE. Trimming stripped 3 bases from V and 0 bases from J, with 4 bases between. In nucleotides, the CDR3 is TGTGCCAGCAGCGGATACTCTGGGGCCAACGTCCTGACTTTC. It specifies CASSGYSGANVLTF.

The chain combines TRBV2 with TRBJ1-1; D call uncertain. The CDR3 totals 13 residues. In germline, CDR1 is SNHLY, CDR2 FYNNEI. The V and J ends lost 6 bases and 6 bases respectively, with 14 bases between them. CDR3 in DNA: TGTGCCAGCAGCGTCGAGACAAGGGCTGAAGCTTTCTTT. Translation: CASSVETRAEAFF.

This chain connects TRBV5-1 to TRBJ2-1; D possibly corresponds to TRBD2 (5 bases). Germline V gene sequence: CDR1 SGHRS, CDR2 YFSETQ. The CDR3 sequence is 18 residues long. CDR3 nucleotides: TGCGCTAACAGCTTGAGGTTACTAACGGGAAGCTCCTACAATGAGTGGTTCTTC. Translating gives CANSLRLLTGSSYNEWFF.

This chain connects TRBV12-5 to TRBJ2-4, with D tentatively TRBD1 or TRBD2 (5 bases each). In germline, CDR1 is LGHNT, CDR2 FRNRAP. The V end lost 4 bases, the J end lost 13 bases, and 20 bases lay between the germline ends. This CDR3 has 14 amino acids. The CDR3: CASGYGGPGSKQYF. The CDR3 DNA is TGTGCTAGTGGTTATGGGGGTCCGGGGAGCAAGCAGTACTTC.

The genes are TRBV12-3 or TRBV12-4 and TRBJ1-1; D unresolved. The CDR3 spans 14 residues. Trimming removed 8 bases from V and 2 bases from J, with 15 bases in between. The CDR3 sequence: CASALRTLNTEAFF. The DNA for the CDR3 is TGTGCCAGCGCTTTACGGACGCTAAACACTGAAGCTTTCTTT.

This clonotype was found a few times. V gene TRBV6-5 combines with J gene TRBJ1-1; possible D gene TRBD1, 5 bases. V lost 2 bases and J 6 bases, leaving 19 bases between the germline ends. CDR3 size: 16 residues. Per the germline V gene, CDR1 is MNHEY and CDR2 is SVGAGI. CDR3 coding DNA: TGTGCCAGCAGTTACATCGGGCGCGGGGCCCGCGCTGAAGCTTTCTTT. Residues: CASSYIGRGARAEAFF.

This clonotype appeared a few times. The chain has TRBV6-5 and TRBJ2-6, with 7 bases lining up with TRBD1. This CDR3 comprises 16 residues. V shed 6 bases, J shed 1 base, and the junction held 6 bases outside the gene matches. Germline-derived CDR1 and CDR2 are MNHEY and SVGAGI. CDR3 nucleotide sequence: TGTGCCAGCAGCCCGGGACAGAGATCTGGGGCCAACGTCCTGACTTTC. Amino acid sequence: CASSPGQRSGANVLTF.

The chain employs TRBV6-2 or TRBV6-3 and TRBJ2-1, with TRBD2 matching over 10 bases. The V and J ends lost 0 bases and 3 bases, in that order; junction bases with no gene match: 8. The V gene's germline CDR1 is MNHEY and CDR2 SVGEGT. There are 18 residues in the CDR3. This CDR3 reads CASSYSVYGLADYNEQFF. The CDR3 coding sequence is TGTGCCAGCAGTTACTCGGTGTACGGACTAGCGGACTACAATGAGCAGTTCTTC.

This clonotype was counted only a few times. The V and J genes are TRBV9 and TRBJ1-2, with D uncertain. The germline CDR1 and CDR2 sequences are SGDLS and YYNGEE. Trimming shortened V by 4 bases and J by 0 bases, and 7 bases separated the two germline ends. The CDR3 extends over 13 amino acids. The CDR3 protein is CASSPKTNYGYTF. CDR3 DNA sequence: TGTGCCAGCAGCCCGAAGACTAACTATGGCTACACCTTC.

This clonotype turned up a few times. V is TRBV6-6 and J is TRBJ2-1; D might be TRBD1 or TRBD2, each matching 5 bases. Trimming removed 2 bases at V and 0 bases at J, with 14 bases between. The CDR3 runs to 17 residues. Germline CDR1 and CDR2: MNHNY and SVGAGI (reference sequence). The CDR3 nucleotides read TGTGCCAGCAGTTACCCACCCGGGACGGTCTCCTACAATGAGCAGTTCTTC. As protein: CASSYPPGTVSYNEQFF.